The rows below give T cell receptor beta chains drawn from one sample of a study of cytomegalovirus exposure and HLA in healthy donors. TCRdb keeps only in-frame clones here, not all; method: immunoSEQ multiplex PCR. This sample has some 200,000 clones, with approximately 80% found just once. The specimen sequenced was PBMCs. The receptors stem from a woman between 45 and 60 years old in good health and CMV-seropositive. The CDR3 runs from the conserved cysteine through the conserved F or W. Each record gives: D gene, J gene, V gene, clone size, CDR3 protein, CDR3 DNA. The D gene is left open where the match is weak. Only some rows state a clone size, as once, few, many or a class for expanded clones.

TRBD2	TRBJ2-5	TRBV6-1	.	CASTSLAGAPETQYF	TGTGCCAGCACAAGCCTAGCGGGGGCACCTGAGACCCAGTACTTC
.	TRBJ1-2	TRBV4-1	.	CASSQGWEDTSF	TGCGCCAGCAGCCAAGGGTGGGAGGACACGAGCTTC
TRBD2	TRBJ2-2	TRBV7-9	.	CASSLPSGALLGELFF	TGTGCCAGCAGCTTACCGAGCGGGGCCCTTCTCGGGGAGCTGTTTTTT
.	TRBJ1-2	TRBV5-6	.	CASSRDRVLYGYTF	TGTGCCAGCAGTCGCGACCGGGTCCTCTATGGCTACACCTTC
.	TRBJ1-1	TRBV10-3	.	CASSYSTVTGNTEAFF	TGTGCCAGCAGTTACTCTACGGTGACAGGGAACACTGAAGCTTTCTTT
TRBD1	TRBJ1-2	TRBV19	.	CASSGQGSNYGYTF	TGTGCCAGTAGTGGACAGGGGTCTAACTATGGCTACACCTTC
TRBD2	TRBJ2-7	TRBV28	.	CASSLGTILYEQYF	TGTGCCAGCAGTTTAGGGACTATCCTCTACGAGCAGTACTTC
.	TRBJ1-5	TRBV7-9	.	CASGPHQPQHF	TGTGCCAGCGGGCCCCATCAGCCCCAGCATTTT
.	TRBJ1-3	TRBV9	.	CASSQQAPGNTIYF	TGTGCCAGCAGCCAACAGGCCCCTGGAAACACCATATATTTT
.	TRBJ2-7	TRBV4-3	.	CASSPRSGSPYEQYF	TGCGCCAGCAGCCCGCGAAGCGGGTCTCCCTACGAGCAGTACTTC
TRBD1	TRBJ1-6	TRBV27	.	CASSLLQGSSPLHF	TGTGCCAGCAGTTTATTACAGGGGAGTTCACCCCTCCACTTT
.	TRBJ2-5	TRBV4-3	.	CASSQQFSTGETQYF	TGCGCCAGCAGCCAACAGTTCTCAACGGGAGAGACCCAGTACTTC
TRBD1	TRBJ1-2	TRBV11-2	.	CASSPTGNNYGYTF	TGTGCCAGCAGCCCGACAGGGAACAACTATGGCTACACCTTC
TRBD1	TRBJ2-2	TRBV4-1	.	CASGPPGTAQNTGELFF	TGCGCCAGCGGACCCCCCGGGACAGCGCAAAACACCGGGGAGCTGTTTTTT
TRBD1	TRBJ1-1	TRBV11-2	.	CASTRTGALFTTEAFF	TGTGCCAGCACCAGGACAGGGGCTCTTTTCACCACTGAAGCTTTCTTT
.	TRBJ1-1	TRBV7-6	.	CASRSNREGNTEAFF	TGTGCCAGCAGGTCTAACAGGGAGGGGAACACTGAAGCTTTCTTT
TRBD2	TRBJ2-5	TRBV7-2	once	CASSLAPLAGGLETQYF	TGTGCCAGCAGCTTAGCGCCCCTAGCGGGGGGGCTTGAGACCCAGTACTTC
TRBD2	TRBJ2-3	TRBV2	.	CASNSAGGLTDTQYF	TGTGCCAGCAACTCAGCGGGGGGCCTCACAGATACGCAGTATTTT
.	TRBJ1-1	TRBV6-1	.	CASSEVTGTEAFF	TGTGCCAGCAGTGAAGTGACGGGCACTGAAGCTTTCTTT
.	TRBJ2-5	TRBV30	.	CAWSRTVQETQYF	TGTGCCTGGAGTCGGACAGTCCAAGAGACCCAGTACTTC
.	TRBJ1-2	TRBV2	.	CASSDSIYGYTF	TGTGCCAGCAGTGACAGTATCTATGGCTACACCTTC
.	TRBJ2-7	TRBV20-1	.	CSAPRGNEQYF	TGCAGTGCCCCCAGAGGGAACGAGCAGTACTTC
TRBD2	TRBJ2-3	TRBV29-1	once	CSVAGFLAGGSDTQYF	TGCAGCGTTGCCGGTTTTCTAGCGGGGGGTTCAGATACGCAGTATTTT
.	TRBJ2-1	TRBV6-5	.	CASSYFADNNEQFF	TGTGCCAGCAGTTATTTCGCCGACAACAATGAGCAGTTCTTC
.	TRBJ1-2	TRBV19	.	CASSIEARSYGYTF	TGTGCCAGTAGTATAGAGGCGAGGAGCTATGGCTACACCTTC
.	TRBJ2-7	TRBV18	once	CASSRDINEQYF	TGTGCCAGCTCACGGGACATCAACGAGCAGTACTTC
TRBD1	TRBJ2-5	TRBV18	.	CASSTGVVETQYF	TGTGCCAGCTCAACAGGGGTAGTAGAGACCCAGTACTTC
.	TRBJ1-6	TRBV27	.	CASSLSQGWTPLHF	TGTGCCAGCAGTTTATCCCAGGGTTGGACACCCCTCCACTTT
.	TRBJ2-1	TRBV9	.	CASSETDIDEQFF	TGTGCCAGCAGCGAGACTGATATAGATGAGCAGTTCTTC
TRBD2	TRBJ2-7	TRBV6-4	.	CAHNGGLAGADSYEQYF	TGTGCCCACAACGGCGGACTAGCGGGGGCTGACTCCTACGAGCAGTACTTC
.	TRBJ1-5	TRBV28	.	CASSLREINQPQHF	TGTGCCAGCAGTTTAAGAGAGATTAATCAGCCCCAGCATTTT
TRBD2	TRBJ2-3	TRBV6-1	.	CASSASGGAYTQYF	TGTGCCAGCAGTGCTAGCGGGGGGGCTTATACGCAGTATTTT
TRBD1	TRBJ2-2	TRBV11-1	.	CASSSNQGARTGELFF	TGTGCCAGCAGCTCAAATCAGGGGGCGAGGACCGGGGAGCTGTTTTTT
.	TRBJ2-7	TRBV21-1	.	CASSKRTPWGRGKSYEQYF	TGTGCCAGCAGCAAAAGGACCCCGTGGGGCAGGGGCAAGTCCTACGAGCAGTACTTC
TRBD2	TRBJ2-1	TRBV29-1	.	CSVGRTSGYNEQFF	TGCAGCGTCGGGAGGACTAGCGGATACAATGAGCAGTTCTTC